The clone carrying this T cell receptor beta chain was seen once. The antigen is unknown. Germline CDR1 and CDR2: MNHEY and SVGAGI. Trimming removed 2 bases at V and 4 bases at J, with 11 bases between. This CDR3 is 14 amino acids long. Sequenced by immunoSEQ multiplex PCR; TCRdb stores in-frame clones only, minus some. Among over 80,000 clones listed, 75% to 90% were seen once. The sample comes from a study of OX40 agonist ivuxolimab in advanced cancers. Whole-study context: With ivuxolimab, an agonistic anti-OX40 (CD134) antibody, patients were treated. Notes on the study in general: In the 0.1 to 3.0 mg/kg range, CD4+ and CD8+ blood T cells had expanded clonally by week 6.

This TCR derives from an adult with an advanced solid tumor such as melanoma, head and neck, liver or kidney cancer. This rearrangement joins TRBV6-5 to TRBJ1-1; the D gene is possibly TRBD1 (6 bases). Here the sequenced sample was CD4+ or CD8+ T cells sorted from blood, taken in a trial of the OX40 agonist ivuxolimab. In DNA, the CDR3 is TGTGCCAGCAGTTACGGGGGGCGCGGCACTGAAGCTTTCTTT. It codes for CASSYGGRGTEAFF.